A single sample gave rise to the 20 T cell receptor beta chains below, sequenced in a study of blood T cell repertoires in COVID-19. TCRdb's table, derived via immunoSEQ multiplex PCR, lists solely in-frame clones and lacks some. The repertoire holds roughly 76,000 clones, with around 89% as singletons. The sample taken for sequencing was PBMCs or T cells enriched from blood (not recorded which). The receptors come from a woman aged 50 to 65 with acute COVID-19.

CDR3 in amino acids: CASSLSGNTIYF. The CDR3 nucleotides read TGTGCCAGCAGCTTGTCGGGAAACACCATATATTTT. The rearrangement links TRBV5-8 to TRBJ1-3; D gene ambiguous. V was shortened by 1 base and J by 4 bases, with 3 bases between the two germline ends. CDR1 SGHTS and CDR2 YDEGEE come from the germline V gene. CDR3 length: 12 amino acids.

The chain links TRBV28 to TRBJ1-2, with 8 bases identical to TRBD1. V dropped 10 bases and J dropped 3; count of bases not matched to a gene: 7. Germline CDR1 MDHEN, CDR2 SYDVKM. The CDR3 extends over 13 amino acids. CDR3: CAILDRGDYGYTF. The CDR3 nucleotides read TGTGCCATCCTAGACAGGGGCGACTATGGCTACACCTTC.

The chain combines TRBV7-2 with TRBJ2-7, with TRBD1 matching 9 bases. Germline V gives CDR1 SGHTA, CDR2 FQGNSA. Germline trimming cut 2 bases from V and 0 bases from J; bases unmatched to any gene: 8. The CDR3 runs 17 residues. CDR3 in amino acids: CASSLSTGGLNSYEQYF. The CDR3 nucleotides read TGTGCCAGCAGCTTAAGCACAGGGGGCTTGAACTCCTACGAGCAGTACTTC.

This rearrangement joins TRBV6-5 to TRBJ2-5; D call uncertain. V lost 6 bases and J 2 bases, leaving 7 bases between the germline ends. The CDR3 is 12 residues long. Germline V lookup: CDR1 MNHEY, CDR2 SVGAGI. In nucleotides, the CDR3 is TGTGCCAGCAGCCAGGAACAAGAGACCCAGTACTTC. Protein sequence: CASSQEQETQYF.

The J gene is TRBJ1-5, the V gene TRBV7-9; maybe TRBD1 (6 bases). The germline gives CDR1 SEHNR, CDR2 FQNEAQ (reference sequence). The CDR3 spans 14 residues. V was pared by 5 bases and J by 3 bases, with 11 bases between. The CDR3 bases are TGTGCCAGCAGCACTACAGGGTCCAATCAGCCCCAGCATTTT. It specifies CASSTTGSNQPQHF.

The rearrangement joins TRBV19 to TRBJ1-1, with D tentatively TRBD1 (5 bases). Per germline, CDR1 LNHDA and CDR2 SQIVND (reference sequence). This CDR3 spans 16 amino acids. V was shortened by 2 bases and J by 6 bases, with 19 bases between the two germline ends. The CDR3 here is CASSISGGSVAAEAFF. The CDR3 DNA reads as TGTGCCAGTAGTATAAGCGGGGGGTCGGTGGCGGCTGAAGCTTTCTTT.

This chain links TRBV2 with TRBJ2-2, with TRBD1 as a possible D gene (5 bases). The CDR3 is 14 residues long. Germline-derived CDR1 and CDR2 are SNHLY and FYNNEI. Deletions cut 4 bases from V and 4 bases from J, with 10 bases between. In nucleotides, the CDR3 is TGTGCCAGCAGTGTTGAGACAGTCACCGGGGAGCTGTTTTTT. It is translated as CASSVETVTGELFF.

V is TRBV29-1 and J is TRBJ1-4, with 11 positions matching TRBD1. V trimming: 1 base; J trimming: 11 bases; junction bases outside the gene matches: 9. CDR1 is SQVTM, CDR2 ANQGSEA, per germline. The CDR3 is made up of 15 amino acids. The CDR3 region has the DNA TGCAGCGTTGAAGGGGGGACAGGGGGACCAGGGAAACTGTTTTTT. Translation gives CSVEGGTGGPGKLFF.

V gene TRBV5-1 combines with J gene TRBJ2-3; 10 nucleotides match TRBD2. V was pared by 0 bases and J by 5 bases, with 9 bases of the junction left unmatched. The CDR3 spans 17 residues. The germline gives CDR1 SGHRS, CDR2 YFSETQ. CDR3 sequence reads: CASSLGPSGSILDTQYF. In nucleotides, the CDR3 is TGCGCCAGCAGCTTGGGGCCTAGCGGGAGCATTCTAGATACGCAGTATTTT.

The chain couples TRBV19 to TRBJ2-3; 11 bases match TRBD2. V shed 2 bases and J 7 bases; nucleotides not matched to a gene: 8. Germline CDR1 and CDR2: LNHDA and SQIVND (reference sequence). The CDR3 is 16 residues long. CDR3 residues: CASSITGTSGYYTQYF. The CDR3 DNA is TGTGCCAGTAGTATAACCGGGACTAGCGGATATTATACGCAGTATTTT.

The chain employs TRBV19 and TRBJ1-1; D ambiguous. CDR1 and CDR2 from the germline V gene are LNHDA and SQIVND (reference sequence). The CDR3 sequence is 11 residues long. Trimming removed 9 bases from V and 4 bases from J, with 9 bases in between. CDR3 in DNA: TGTGCCAGCCGCTGGGCCACTGAAGCTTTCTTT. It codes for CASRWATEAFF.

DNA of the CDR3: TGTGCCTGGTCCCGGGACAGGAACACTGAAGCTTTCTTT. Protein product: CAWSRDRNTEAFF. The V gene is TRBV30, the J gene TRBJ1-1; 7 nucleotides line up with TRBD1. J lost 1 base, V lost 5 bases, and 4 bases had no gene match. This CDR3 has 13 amino acids. The V gene's germline CDR1 is GTSNPN and CDR2 SVGIG (reference sequence).

This clone has a handful of counts. The gene calls are TRBV19 and TRBJ1-1, with 7 bases lining up with TRBD1. The CDR3 spans 15 residues. Looked up from germline, CDR1 is LNHDA and CDR2 is SQIVND (reference sequence). Trimming removed 6 bases from V and 9 bases from J; junction bases left unmatched: 16. The CDR3 sequence is CASRPMAAWRGQAFF. CDR3 sequence (DNA): TGTGCCAGTAGACCCATGGCGGCTTGGAGGGGGCAAGCTTTCTTT.

This clone was seen only once. The rearrangement joins TRBV27 to TRBJ1-1; TRBD1 aligns across 8 bases. J was trimmed by 3 bases and V by 4 bases; bases with no gene match: 7. Per the germline V gene, CDR1 is MNHEY and CDR2 is SMNVEV (reference sequence). This CDR3 contains 15 residues. CDR3 sequence (DNA): TGTGCCAGCAGTTCCTACAGGGGGTCATACACTGAAGCTTTCTTT. Translating gives CASSSYRGSYTEAFF.

This chain uses TRBV24-1 with TRBJ2-7; weak D call: TRBD1 (6 bases). The CDR3 is 14 amino acids. V gave up 3 bases and J gave up 5 bases, with 13 bases separating them. Germline lookup yields CDR1 KGHDR and CDR2 SFDVKD. CDR3 region: CATSDTGWKNEQYF. Written as DNA, the CDR3 is TGTGCCACCAGTGATACAGGGTGGAAGAACGAGCAGTACTTC.

The CDR3 reads CASRMGGIGQPQHF. The CDR3 DNA reads TGTGCCAGCAGAATGGGCGGGATCGGTCAGCCCCAGCATTTT. The rearrangement joins TRBV27 to TRBJ1-5; D gene unclear. Germline-derived CDR1 and CDR2 are MNHEY and SMNVEV (reference sequence). V lost 6 bases and J 6 bases, leaving 15 bases between the germline ends. This CDR3 is 14 amino acids long.

V usage is TRBV2 and J usage is TRBJ2-7; TRBD2 agrees at 8 bases. The CDR3 covers 15 residues. Germline CDR1 reads SNHLY; CDR2 reads FYNNEI. J was trimmed by 6 bases and V by 0 bases; bases with no gene match: 7. As DNA, the CDR3 is TGTGCCAGCAGTGAAGCCCCAGGACTAGCCGGCGAGCAGTACTTC. Translating it yields CASSEAPGLAGEQYF. Supplemented by reference TRBV2 and TRBJ2-7, the full variable domain reads EPEVTQTPSHQVTQMGQEVILRCVPISNHLYFYWYRQILGQKVEFLVSFYNNEISEKSEIFDDQFSVERPDGSNFTLKIRSTKLEDSAMYFCASSEAPGLAGEQYFGPGTRLTVT.

The chain couples TRBV2 to TRBJ1-2; D remains unclear. The CDR3 covers 16 residues. Germline CDR1 is SNHLY and CDR2 is FYNNEI. V was pared by 5 bases and J by 0 bases, with 16 bases between. The CDR3 DNA reads TGTGCCAGCAGTAACAGACCGGTTTATCCTAACTATGGCTACACCTTC. The encoded protein is CASSNRPVYPNYGYTF.

The CDR3 DNA reads as TGTGCCAGCAGTTTGGGGCACCGGGGGTTGGAGTACTTC. This encodes CASSLGHRGLEYF. V gene TRBV27 combines with J gene TRBJ2-7; D possibly corresponds to TRBD2 (6 bases). The CDR3 extends over 13 amino acids. Trimming took off 3 bases at V and 11 bases at J, with 17 bases between the two ends. Germline-derived CDR1 and CDR2 are MNHEY and SMNVEV (reference sequence).

This clone was found a few times. The chain links TRBV2 to TRBJ2-3, with 8 positions matching TRBD2. CDR1 SNHLY and CDR2 FYNNEI come from the germline V gene. CDR3 size: 12 residues. After removal of 6 bases from V and 6 bases from J, the junction contained 2 bases not matched to a gene. The CDR3 nucleotides read TGTGCCAGCAGCGGCGGGGGGGATACGCAGTATTTT. It encodes CASSGGGDTQYF.